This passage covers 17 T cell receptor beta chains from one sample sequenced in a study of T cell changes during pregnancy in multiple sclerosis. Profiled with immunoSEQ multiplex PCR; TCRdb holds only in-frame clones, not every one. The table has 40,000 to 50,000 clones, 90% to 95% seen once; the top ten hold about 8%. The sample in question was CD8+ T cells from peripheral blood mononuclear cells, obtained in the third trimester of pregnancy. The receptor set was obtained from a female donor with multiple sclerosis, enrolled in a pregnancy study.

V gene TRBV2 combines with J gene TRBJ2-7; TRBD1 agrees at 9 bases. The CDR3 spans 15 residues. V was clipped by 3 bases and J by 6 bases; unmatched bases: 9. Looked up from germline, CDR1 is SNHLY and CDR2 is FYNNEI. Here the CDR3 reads CASSELGTGLSEQYF. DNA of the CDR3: TGTGCCAGCAGTGAGCTCGGGACAGGGCTCTCCGAGCAGTACTTC.

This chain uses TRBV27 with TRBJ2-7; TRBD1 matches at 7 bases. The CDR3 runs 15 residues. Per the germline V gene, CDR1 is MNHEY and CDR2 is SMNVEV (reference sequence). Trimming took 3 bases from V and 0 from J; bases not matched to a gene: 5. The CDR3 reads CASSFLGDSSYEQYF. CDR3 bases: TGTGCCAGCAGTTTTTTAGGGGACAGCTCCTACGAGCAGTACTTC.

The chain's CDR3 is CASSPGLDTGELFF. The CDR3 region has the DNA TGTGCCAGCAGCCCGGGACTGGACACCGGGGAGCTGTTTTTT. The chain carries TRBV6-4 and TRBJ2-2; D may be TRBD2 (6 bases). V shed 6 bases and J shed 3 bases, with 11 bases lying between them. The CDR3 has 14 amino acids. Germline lookup yields CDR1 MRHNA and CDR2 SNTAGT.

CDR3 nucleotide sequence: TGTGCCAGCAACCCCCGCGGGGGGGGCTATGGCTACACCTTC. It specifies CASNPRGGGYGYTF. The V call is TRBV28, the J call TRBJ1-2; D is perhaps TRBD1 (5 bases). The germline CDR1 and CDR2 sequences are MDHEN and SYDVKM. Trimming pared 7 bases from V and 4 bases from J, leaving 16 bases between. This CDR3 is 14 amino acids long.

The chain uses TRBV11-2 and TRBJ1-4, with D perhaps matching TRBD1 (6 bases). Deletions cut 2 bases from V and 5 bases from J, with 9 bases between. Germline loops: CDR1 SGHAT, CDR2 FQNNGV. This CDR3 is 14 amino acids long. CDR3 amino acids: CASSLTGGNEKLFF. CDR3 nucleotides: TGTGCCAGCAGCTTAACGGGGGGCAATGAAAAACTGTTTTTT.

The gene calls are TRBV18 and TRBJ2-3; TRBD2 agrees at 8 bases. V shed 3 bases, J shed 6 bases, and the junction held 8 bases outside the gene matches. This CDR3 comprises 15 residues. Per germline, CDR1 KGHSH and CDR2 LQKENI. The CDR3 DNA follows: TGTGCCAGCTCACCCCCACCGGGGGGGTACGATACGCAGTATTTT. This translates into CASSPPPGGYDTQYF.

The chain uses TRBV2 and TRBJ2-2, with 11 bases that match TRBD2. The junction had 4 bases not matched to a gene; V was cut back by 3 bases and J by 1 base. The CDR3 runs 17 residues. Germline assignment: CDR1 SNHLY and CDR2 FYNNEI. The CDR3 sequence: CASSEGLAAENTGELFF. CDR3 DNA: TGTGCCAGCAGTGAGGGACTAGCGGCCGAGAACACCGGGGAGCTGTTTTTT. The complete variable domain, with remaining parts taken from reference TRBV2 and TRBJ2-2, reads EPEVTQTPSHQVTQMGQEVILRCVPISNHLYFYWYRQILGQKVEFLVSFYNNEISEKSEIFDDQFSVERPDGSNFTLKIRSTKLEDSAMYFCASSEGLAAENTGELFFGEGSRLTVL.

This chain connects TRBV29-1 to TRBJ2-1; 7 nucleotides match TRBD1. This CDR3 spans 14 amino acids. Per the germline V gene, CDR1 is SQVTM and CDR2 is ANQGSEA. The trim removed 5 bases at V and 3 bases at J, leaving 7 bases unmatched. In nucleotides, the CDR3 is TGCAGCGTTTACGTGACAGGGATCTACAATGAGCAGTTCTTC. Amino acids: CSVYVTGIYNEQFF.

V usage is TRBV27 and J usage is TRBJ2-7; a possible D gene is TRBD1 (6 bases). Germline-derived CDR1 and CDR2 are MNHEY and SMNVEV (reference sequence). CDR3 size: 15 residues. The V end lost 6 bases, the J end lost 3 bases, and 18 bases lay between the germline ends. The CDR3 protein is CASSHTGTSGYEQYF. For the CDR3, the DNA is TGTGCCAGCAGCCATACCGGGACAAGCGGCTACGAGCAGTACTTC.

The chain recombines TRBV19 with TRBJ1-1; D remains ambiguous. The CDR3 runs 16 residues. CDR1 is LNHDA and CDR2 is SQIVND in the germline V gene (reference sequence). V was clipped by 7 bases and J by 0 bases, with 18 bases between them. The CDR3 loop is CASTDPGSYLNTEAFF. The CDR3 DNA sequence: TGTGCCAGTACCGATCCCGGGTCCTACCTGAACACTGAAGCTTTCTTT.

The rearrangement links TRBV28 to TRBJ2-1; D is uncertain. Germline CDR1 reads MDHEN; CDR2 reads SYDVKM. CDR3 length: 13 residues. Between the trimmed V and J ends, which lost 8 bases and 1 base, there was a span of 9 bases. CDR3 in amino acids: CASRSPSYNEQFF. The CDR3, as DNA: TGTGCCAGCCGGTCCCCATCCTACAATGAGCAGTTCTTC. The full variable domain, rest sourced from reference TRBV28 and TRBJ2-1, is DVKVTQSSRYLVKRTGEKVFLECVQDMDHENMFWYRQDPGLGLRLIYFSYDVKMKEKGDIPEGYSVSREKKERFSLILESASTNQTSMYLCASRSPSYNEQFFGPGTRLTVL.

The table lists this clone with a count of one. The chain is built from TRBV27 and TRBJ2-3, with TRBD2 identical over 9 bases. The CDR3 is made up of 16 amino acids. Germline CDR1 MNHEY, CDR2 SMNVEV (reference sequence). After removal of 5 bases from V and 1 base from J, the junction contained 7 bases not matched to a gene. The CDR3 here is CASSGSGRGGTDTQYF. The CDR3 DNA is TGTGCCAGCAGTGGTAGCGGGAGAGGCGGCACAGATACGCAGTATTTT.

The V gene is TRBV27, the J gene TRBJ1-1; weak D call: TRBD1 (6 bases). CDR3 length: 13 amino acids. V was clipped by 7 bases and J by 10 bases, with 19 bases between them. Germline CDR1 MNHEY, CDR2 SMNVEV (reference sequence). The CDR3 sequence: CASTSWDTGAAFF. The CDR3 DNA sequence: TGTGCCAGCACCTCTTGGGACACCGGCGCAGCTTTCTTT.

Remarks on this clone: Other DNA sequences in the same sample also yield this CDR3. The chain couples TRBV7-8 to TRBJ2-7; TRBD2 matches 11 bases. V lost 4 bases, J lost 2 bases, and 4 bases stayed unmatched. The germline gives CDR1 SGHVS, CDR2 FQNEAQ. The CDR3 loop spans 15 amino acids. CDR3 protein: CASSSVAGGPYEQYF. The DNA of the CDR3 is TGTGCCAGCAGCTCCGTAGCGGGAGGGCCCTACGAGCAGTACTTC.

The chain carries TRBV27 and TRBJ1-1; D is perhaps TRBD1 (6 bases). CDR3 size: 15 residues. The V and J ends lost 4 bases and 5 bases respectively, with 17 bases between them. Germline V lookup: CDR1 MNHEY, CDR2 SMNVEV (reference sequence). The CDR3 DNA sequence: TGTGCCAGCAGTTCTAGGGGGGGTAGTTGGACTGAAGCTTTCTTT. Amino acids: CASSSRGGSWTEAFF.

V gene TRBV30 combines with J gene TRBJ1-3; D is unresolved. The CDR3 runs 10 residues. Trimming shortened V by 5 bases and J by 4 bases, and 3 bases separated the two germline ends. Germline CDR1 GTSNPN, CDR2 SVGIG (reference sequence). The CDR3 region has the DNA TGTGCCTGGGAGGGAAACACCATATATTTT. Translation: CAWEGNTIYF.

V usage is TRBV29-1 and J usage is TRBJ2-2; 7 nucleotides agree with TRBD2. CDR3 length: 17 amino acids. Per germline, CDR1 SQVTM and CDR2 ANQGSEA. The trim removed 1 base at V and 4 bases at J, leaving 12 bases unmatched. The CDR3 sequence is CSVEGGGFWQGTGELFF. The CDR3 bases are TGCAGCGTTGAAGGGGGGGGATTTTGGCAGGGCACCGGGGAGCTGTTTTTT.